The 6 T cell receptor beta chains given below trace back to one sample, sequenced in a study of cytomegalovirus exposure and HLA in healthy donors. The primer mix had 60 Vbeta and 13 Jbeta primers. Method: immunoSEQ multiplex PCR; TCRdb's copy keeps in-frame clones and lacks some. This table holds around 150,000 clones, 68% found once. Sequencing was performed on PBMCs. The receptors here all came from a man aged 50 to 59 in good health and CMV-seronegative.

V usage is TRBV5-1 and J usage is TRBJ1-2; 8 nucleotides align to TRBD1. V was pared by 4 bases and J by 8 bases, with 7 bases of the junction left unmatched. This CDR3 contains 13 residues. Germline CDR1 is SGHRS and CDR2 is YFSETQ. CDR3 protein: CASSPDRGGGYTF. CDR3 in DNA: TGCGCCAGCAGCCCCGACAGGGGCGGAGGCTACACCTTC.

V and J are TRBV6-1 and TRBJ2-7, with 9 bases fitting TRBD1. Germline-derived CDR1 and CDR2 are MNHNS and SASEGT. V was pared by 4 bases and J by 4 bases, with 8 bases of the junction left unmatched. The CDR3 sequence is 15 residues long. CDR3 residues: CASSVQQGAGYEQYF. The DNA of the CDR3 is TGTGCCAGCAGTGTTCAACAGGGGGCTGGATACGAGCAGTACTTC.

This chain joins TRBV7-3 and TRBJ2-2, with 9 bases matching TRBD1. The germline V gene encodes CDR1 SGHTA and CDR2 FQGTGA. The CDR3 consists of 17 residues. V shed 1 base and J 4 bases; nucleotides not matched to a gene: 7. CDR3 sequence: CASSLNPTGGGTGELFF. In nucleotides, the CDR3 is TGTGCCAGCAGCTTAAATCCGACAGGGGGGGGCACCGGGGAGCTGTTTTTT.

The CDR3 loop is CASSTGIGLPNTEAFF. The CDR3 coding sequence is TGTGCCAGTAGTACGGGGATAGGGCTCCCTAACACTGAAGCTTTCTTT. The chain recombines TRBV19 with TRBJ1-1; D gene uncertain. This CDR3 has 16 amino acids. Trimming took off 4 bases at V and 2 bases at J, with 17 bases between the two ends. Germline V gene lookup returns CDR1 LNHDA and CDR2 SQIVND (reference sequence).

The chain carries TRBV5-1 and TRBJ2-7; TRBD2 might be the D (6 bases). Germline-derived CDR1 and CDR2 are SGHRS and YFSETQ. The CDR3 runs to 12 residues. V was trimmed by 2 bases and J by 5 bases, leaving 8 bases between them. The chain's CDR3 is CASSLSGDEQYF. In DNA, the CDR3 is TGCGCCAGCAGCTTATCGGGAGACGAGCAGTACTTC.

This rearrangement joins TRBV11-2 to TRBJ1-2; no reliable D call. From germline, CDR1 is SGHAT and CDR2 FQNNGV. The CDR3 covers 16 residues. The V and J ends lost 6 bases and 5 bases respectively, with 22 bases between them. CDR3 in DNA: TGTGCCAGCAGTTCTCCAAGGCCGGGTTCCCCATATGGCTACACCTTC. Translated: CASSSPRPGSPYGYTF.